Reported below is one T cell receptor beta chain. Antigen unknown. Amplification yielded TCR beta CDR3 regions, with RNA transcripts as the source. In the first-round RT-PCR of the TCR CDR3, the HTBI primer set was used. TCRdb re-analysed the multiplex PCR reads in MiXCR, keeping a single row per CDR3 protein. The profile shows approximately 520,000 distinct CDR3 sequences, less than 25% of them singletons. This record belongs to a study of T cells in Graves' hyperthyroidism and ophthalmopathy. General study points: Most expanded thyroid clonotypes above 0.001 also appeared in blood.

Germline CDR1 and CDR2: LNHDA and SQIVND (reference sequence). Trimming took off 5 bases at V and 0 bases at J, with 11 bases between the two ends. This CDR3 comprises 15 residues. V is TRBV19 and J is TRBJ1-3; D is undetermined. This receptor was obtained from a woman aged 30 to 39 with Graves' ophthalmopathy. The specimen was blood. The CDR3 nucleotides read TGTGCCAGTAGTTTCCGGGCTTCCTCTGGAAACACCATATATTTT. This encodes CASSFRASSGNTIYF.